This T cell receptor beta chain was documented in a study of OX40 agonist ivuxolimab in advanced cancers. Produced via immunoSEQ multiplex PCR; TCRdb's table is partial and in-frame only. The table lists about 86,000 clones, around 88% of them singletons. CDR1 and CDR2 (germline): LNHDA, SQIVND (reference sequence). V lost 6 bases and J lost 2, with 10 bases in between. This CDR3 spans 13 amino acids. The sequencing here drew on CD4+ or CD8+ T cells sorted from blood, taken in a trial of the OX40 agonist ivuxolimab. The J gene is TRBJ1-2, the V gene TRBV19; D perhaps matches TRBD1 (5 bases). The TCR comes from an adult with an advanced solid tumor such as melanoma, head and neck, liver or kidney cancer. CDR3 bases: TGTGCCAGTAGCGACAGCATGAACTATGGCTACACCTTC. Its protein is CASSDSMNYGYTF.